The 13 T cell receptor beta chains below all came from one sample that was sequenced in a study of blood T cell repertoires in COVID-19. The repertoire was sequenced with immunoSEQ multiplex PCR; TCRdb's copy has only in-frame clones and lacks some. There are approximately 300,000 clones in the sample; 65% to 90% occur only once, and about 9.4% lies in the top ten. Input material: PBMCs or T cells enriched from blood (not recorded which). These receptors originate from a young woman who had recovered from COVID-19.

V and J are TRBV29-1 and TRBJ2-1; 9 bases align to TRBD1. The length of the CDR3 is 14 residues. Trimming removed 1 base from V and 9 bases from J; junction bases left unmatched: 7. From germline, CDR1 is SQVTM and CDR2 ANQGSEA. CDR3 in DNA: TGCAGCGTTGAAGCCGGGACAGGGTTGGGTGAGCAGTTCTTC. Translation: CSVEAGTGLGEQFF.

This clone has a count of ten or more. J is TRBJ1-6 and V is TRBV30; D not certain. Trimming shortened V by 5 bases and J by 4 bases, and 12 bases separated the two germline ends. The CDR3 covers 14 residues. Germline V gene data show CDR1 as GTSNPN and CDR2 as SVGIG (reference sequence). The CDR3 protein is CAWYAGEYNSPLHF. The CDR3 DNA follows: TGTGCCTGGTATGCGGGCGAATATAATTCACCCCTCCACTTT.

This chain connects TRBV6-5 to TRBJ2-7, with 10 bases identical to TRBD1. Unmatched junction bases numbered 2, after V lost 0 bases and J lost 3 bases. The CDR3 runs 15 residues. Germline assignment: CDR1 MNHEY and CDR2 SVGAGI. DNA for the CDR3: TGTGCCAGCAGTTACTCTGGGACAGGGGACTACGAGCAGTACTTC. This translates into CASSYSGTGDYEQYF.

The chain employs TRBV20-1 and TRBJ1-6, with a weak D call TRBD1 (5 bases). Germline CDR1 is DFQATT and CDR2 is SNEGSKA (reference sequence). This CDR3 region has 17 residues. Deletions cut 3 bases from V and 6 bases from J, with 21 bases between. The CDR3: CSASRKGPGIANSPLHF. CDR3 in DNA: TGCAGTGCTAGTCGGAAGGGGCCGGGCATTGCTAATTCACCCCTCCACTTT.

The chain uses TRBV19 and TRBJ2-5; a possible D gene is TRBD1 (6 bases). The V end was cut by 0 bases, the J end by 3 bases, with 11 bases between. The CDR3 spans 15 residues. Germline lookup yields CDR1 LNHDA and CDR2 SQIVND (reference sequence). The CDR3, as DNA: TGTGCCAGTAGTATAGAAGGGGCAGGGGAAGAGACCCAGTACTTC. Amino acids: CASSIEGAGEETQYF.

The chain is built from TRBV12-3 or TRBV12-4 and TRBJ1-2, with D hard to call. V shed 5 bases and J shed 4 bases, with 11 bases lying between them. CDR3 length: 13 residues. CDR3: CASSKSVAYGYTF. The CDR3 nucleotides are TGTGCCAGCAGTAAATCCGTGGCCTATGGCTACACCTTC.

The chain recombines TRBV30 with TRBJ1-3; D possibly corresponds to TRBD1 (5 bases). The germline CDR1 and CDR2 sequences are GTSNPN and SVGIG (reference sequence). V was cut by 2 bases and J by 3 bases, with 11 bases left in between. The CDR3 loop spans 14 amino acids. The CDR3 DNA reads TGTGCCTGGAGTTTAGCAGGGATTGGAAACACCATATATTTT. It yields the protein CAWSLAGIGNTIYF.

The chain carries TRBV4-1 and TRBJ2-3; 7 bases are a match to TRBD2. The CDR3 extends over 16 amino acids. The ends lost 3 bases at V and 1 base at J; junction bases unmatched: 7. Germline CDR1 reads MGHRA; CDR2 reads YSYEKL. CDR3 protein: CASSHGRSGGTDTQYF. For the CDR3, the DNA is TGCGCCAGCAGCCACGGTCGGAGCGGGGGCACAGATACGCAGTATTTT.

With respect to this clone: The junction does not match germline at one end; this may be a read error. The chain is built from TRBV7-9 and TRBJ1-2; D gene unclear. Germline CDR1 is SEHNR and CDR2 is FQNEAQ (reference sequence). This CDR3 has 13 residues. This chain's CDR3 is CASSLAFIYGYTF. In nucleotides, the CDR3 is TGTGCCAGCAGCCTAGCTTTCATCTATGGCTACACCTTC. Full variable domain (missing parts from reference TRBV7-9 and TRBJ1-2): DTGVSQNPRHKITKRGQNVTFRCDPISEHNRLYWYRQTLGQGPEFLTYFQNEAQLEKSRLLSDRFSAERPKGSFSTLEIQRTEQGDSAMYLCASSLAFIYGYTFGSGTRLTVV.

The rearrangement links TRBV6-5 to TRBJ1-2; a weak D match, TRBD1 (5 bases). The CDR3 runs to 14 residues. The germline CDR1 and CDR2 sequences are MNHEY and SVGAGI. V was clipped by 5 bases and J by 8 bases, with 18 bases between them. Here the CDR3 DNA reads TGTGCCAGCAGTCCGCGCAGGGCGTCCGGAGGCTACACCTTC. Amino acid sequence: CASSPRRASGGYTF.

The chain is built from TRBV14 and TRBJ1-5; TRBD1 agrees at 9 bases. J was trimmed by 1 base and V by 4 bases; bases with no gene match: 2. Germline V gene data show CDR1 as SGHDN and CDR2 as FVKESK. The CDR3 is 15 residues long. The CDR3 region is CASSRGQGSNQPQHF. DNA for the CDR3: TGTGCCAGCAGCCGCGGACAGGGGAGCAATCAGCCCCAGCATTTT.

The chain carries TRBV3-1 (or the pseudogene TRBV3-2) and TRBJ2-2; D is ambiguous. The germline gives CDR1 LGHDT, CDR2 YNNKEL (reference sequence). Trimming removed 2 bases from V and 6 bases from J, with 10 bases in between. CDR3 length equals 14 residues. CDR3 sequence: CASSQTPPAGELFF. As DNA, the CDR3 is TGTGCCAGCAGCCAAACCCCTCCGGCCGGGGAGCTGTTTTTT.

The rearrangement joins TRBV2 to TRBJ2-7; TRBD2 matches at 8 bases. The CDR3 is 15 residues long. The J segment lost 2 bases and the V segment lost 8 bases, leaving 11 bases of the junction unmatched. The germline CDR1 and CDR2 sequences are SNHLY and FYNNEI. The CDR3 spells CASALSGSRTYEQYF. The DNA of the CDR3 is TGTGCCAGCGCGCTGAGCGGGAGTAGGACCTACGAGCAGTACTTC.